This T cell receptor beta chain is from a study of blood T cell repertoires in COVID-19 (dated by TCRdb to the early 2020s). Describing the broader study: Samples covering the acute and convalescent phases of COVID-19 were provided by collaborators in the United States, Italy and Spain. The prospective study material was composed of cDNA or gDNA derived from T cells, B-cell-depleted T cells, or PBMCs. The dataset comprised deeply sampled blood TCRbeta repertoires from subjects exposed to, actively infected with, or recovered from COVID-19. The repertoires were made available in a free public database intended to serve as a resource for research on the immune response to SARS-CoV-2. Samples were obtained from the ongoing ImmuneRACE study (first 160 participants) and from 1,200 or so subjects provided by 6 global collaborators. Nearly every sample came with metadata listing a de-identified subject ID, COVID-19 status, age in years and sex. Where available, HLA class I and class II types were obtained from metadata supplied by the sample provider rather than from assay-based typing.

Collaborating institutions collected whole blood in K2EDTA tubes following their own protocols. Collaborator samples were shipped for TCRbeta analysis as frozen whole blood, isolated PBMCs, or DNA extracted from either sample type. Trimming leaves V shorter by 5 bases and J shorter by 2 bases, with the junction holding 9 bases beyond the gene matches. Including the terminal cysteine and phenylalanine, the CDR3 comprises 15 residues. Just CDR3 DNA is preserved here, 45 bases in frame from base 1. The germline V gene (reference sequence) yields MNHEY for CDR1 and SMNVEV for CDR2. What the authors observed across the whole study: The quantity of clinical and demographic metadata differed by source and by participant and was supplied without curation.

In the case of this clone: This receptor's antigen is unknown. Nothing much larger sits one base from this clone, and base qualities are not available. The same CDR3 also results from other DNA sequences found in this sample.

TCRbeta CDR3 regions were amplified from genomic DNA by means of the immunoSEQ Assay, a bias-controlled multiplex PCR. The study's own analysis went as follows. Nucleated cell counts per sample were estimated from amplification of reference gene primers within the assay. Sequence reads were collapsed and filtered to measure the absolute abundance of every unique TCRbeta CDR3 rearrangement. For each sample, productive Simpson clonality was calculated by taking the square root of Simpson's diversity index across productive rearrangements. TCRdb obtained this table from immuneACCESS and retained in-frame rearrangements with V and J assigned. These tables miss some clones; where compared with another copy, unresolved V genes account for less than half of the shortfall, and the remainder is unexplained. The D gene and trimming were derived from the DNA, and the V and J assignments and clone size from that table. A total of about 380,000 clones appear in this sample, around 84% of them only once. The ten largest clones take up 3% to 4% of the sample.

The material sequenced was peripheral blood. The chain was built from TRBV27 and TRBJ2-7; 7 central nucleotides agree with TRBD2. The TCR sequence derives from a woman between 18 and 29 years old with acute or convalescent COVID-19. The CDR3 corresponds to CASSLGTGGPYEQYF. The sequenced DNA: TGTGCCAGCAGTCTGGGTACGGGAGGCCCCTACGAGCAGTACTTC.